This T cell receptor beta chain came from a study of shared clonotypes between healthy human individuals. As for the study in general: Aged between 18 and 49, the donors were two women and three men.

CDR1 and CDR2 (germline): KGHSH, LQKENI. Trimming at V came to 0 bases and at J to 6 bases, leaving 10 bases not matched to a gene. The CDR3 extends over 18 amino acids. About 280 ng DNA, tens of thousands of T cell genomes, went into unsorted PBMC replicate PCRs. Using immunoSEQ multiplex PCR, the repertoire was profiled, and TCRdb retains in-frame clones only, with some absent. The table shows around 510,000 clones, with roughly 79% occurring only once. This clonotype was obtained from a woman aged 35 to 49 in good health. Some clones in this sample may be carry-over from other donors' samples. Sequencing used PBMCs. The chain couples TRBV18 to TRBJ2-1; 11 nucleotides agree with TRBD2. CDR3 nucleotides: TGTGCCAGCTCACCACCTGGTAGCGGGAGGGCTTCAGGCAATGAGCAGTTCTTC. It specifies CASSPPGSGRASGNEQFF. Combining the CDR3 with reference TRBV18 and TRBJ2-1 gives the whole variable domain NAGVMQNPRHLVRRRGQEARLRCSPMKGHSHVYWYRQLPEEGLKFMVYLQKENIIDESGMPKERFSAEFPKEGPSILRIQQVVRGDSAAYFCASSPPGSGRASGNEQFFGPGTRLTVL.